One and the same sample provided the 2 T cell receptor beta chains below, sequenced in a study of identical twins. Using its own MiXCR run on the 5' RACE reads, TCRdb lists one record per CDR3 protein. The sample lists roughly 470,000 distinct CDR3 sequences, about 13% seen once, with approximately 0.9% in the top ten. These same data were also listed under a study on yellow fever vaccine responses in identical twins.

Specimen: CD4+ T cells sorted from blood. Source of these receptors: a woman between 18 and 30 years old in good health.

This clonotype was seen repeatedly, ten times or more. The chain has TRBV5-1 and TRBJ2-2, with 12 bases lining up with TRBD1. Trimming cost V 3 bases and J 4 bases; bases outside gene matches: 1. CDR1 SGHRS and CDR2 YFSETQ come from the germline V gene. This CDR3 has 15 amino acids. The CDR3 region has the DNA TGCGCCAGCAGCTCGGGACAGGGGGCCACCGGGGAGCTGTTTTTT. Its translation is CASSSGQGATGELFF.

This clonotype showed up just a few times. The chain has TRBV10-1 and TRBJ2-1, with 9 bases fitting TRBD1. J gave up 4 bases and V 8 bases, and 9 bases lay outside the gene matches. The V gene's germline CDR1 is WNHNN and CDR2 SYGVQD (reference sequence). CDR3 length: 15 residues. Here the CDR3 DNA reads TGCGCCAGCGGGCGGACAGGGGTCTCTTACAATGAGCAGTTCTTC. Translating it yields CASGRTGVSYNEQFF.